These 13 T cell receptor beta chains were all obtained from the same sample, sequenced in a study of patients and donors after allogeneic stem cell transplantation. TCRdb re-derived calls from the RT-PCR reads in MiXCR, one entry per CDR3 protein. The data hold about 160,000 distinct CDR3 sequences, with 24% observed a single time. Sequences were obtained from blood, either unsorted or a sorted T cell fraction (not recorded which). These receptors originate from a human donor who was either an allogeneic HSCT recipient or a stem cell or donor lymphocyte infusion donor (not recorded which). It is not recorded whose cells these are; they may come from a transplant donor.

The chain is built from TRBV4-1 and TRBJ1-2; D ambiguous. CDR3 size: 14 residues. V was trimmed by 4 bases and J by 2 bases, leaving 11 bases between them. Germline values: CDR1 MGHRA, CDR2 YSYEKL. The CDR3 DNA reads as TGCGCCAGCAGCCGAGGACCGGGCAACTATGGCTACACCTTC. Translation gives CASSRGPGNYGYTF.

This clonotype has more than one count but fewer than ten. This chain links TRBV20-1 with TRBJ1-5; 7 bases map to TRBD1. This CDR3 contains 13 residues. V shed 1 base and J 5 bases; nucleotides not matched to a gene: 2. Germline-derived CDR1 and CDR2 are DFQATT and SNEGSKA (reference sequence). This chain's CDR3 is CSARGQGDQPQHF. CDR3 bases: TGCAGTGCTAGAGGGCAGGGGGATCAGCCCCAGCATTTT.

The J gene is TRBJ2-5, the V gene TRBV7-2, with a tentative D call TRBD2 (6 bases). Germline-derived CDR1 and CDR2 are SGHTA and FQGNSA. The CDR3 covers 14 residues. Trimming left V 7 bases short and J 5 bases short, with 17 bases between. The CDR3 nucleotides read TGTGCCAGCACCCCCTATACGGGGGTTGAGACCCAGTACTTC. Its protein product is CASTPYTGVETQYF.

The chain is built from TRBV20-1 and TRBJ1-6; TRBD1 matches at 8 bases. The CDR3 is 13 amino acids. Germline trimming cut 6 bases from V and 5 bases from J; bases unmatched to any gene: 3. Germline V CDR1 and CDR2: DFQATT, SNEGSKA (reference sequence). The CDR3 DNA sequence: TGCAGTGCAGGGACAGGCAATAATTCACCCCTCCACTTT. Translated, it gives CSAGTGNNSPLHF.

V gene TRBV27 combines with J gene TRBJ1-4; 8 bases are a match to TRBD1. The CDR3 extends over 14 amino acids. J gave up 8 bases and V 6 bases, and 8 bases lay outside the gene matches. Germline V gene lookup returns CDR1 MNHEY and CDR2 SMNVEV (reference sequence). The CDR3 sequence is CASRDRVPGEKLFF. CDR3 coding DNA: TGTGCCAGCAGGGACAGGGTTCCGGGGGAAAAACTGTTTTTT.

This CDR3 reads CASSDPTSGRIYNEQFF. DNA of the CDR3: TGCGCCAGCAGCGACCCGACTAGCGGGAGGATCTACAATGAGCAGTTCTTC. V gene TRBV5-1 combines with J gene TRBJ2-1, with TRBD2 identical over 13 bases. The germline V gene has CDR1 SGHRS and CDR2 YFSETQ. The CDR3 loop spans 17 amino acids. Unmatched junction bases numbered 7, after V lost 4 bases and J lost 3 bases.

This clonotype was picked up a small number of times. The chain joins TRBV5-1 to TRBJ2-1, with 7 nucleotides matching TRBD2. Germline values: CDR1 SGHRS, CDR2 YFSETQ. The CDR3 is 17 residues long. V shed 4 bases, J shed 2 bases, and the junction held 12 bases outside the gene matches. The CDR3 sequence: CASSPHGGREAYNEQFF. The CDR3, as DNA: TGCGCCAGCAGCCCCCACGGGGGGAGGGAGGCCTACAATGAGCAGTTCTTC.

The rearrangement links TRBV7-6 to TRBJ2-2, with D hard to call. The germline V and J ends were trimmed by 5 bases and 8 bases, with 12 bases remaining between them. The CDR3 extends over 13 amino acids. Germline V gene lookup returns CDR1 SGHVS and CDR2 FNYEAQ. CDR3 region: CASSQPGRGELFF. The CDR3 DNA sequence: TGTGCCAGCAGCCAACCCGGCAGGGGGGAGCTGTTTTTT.

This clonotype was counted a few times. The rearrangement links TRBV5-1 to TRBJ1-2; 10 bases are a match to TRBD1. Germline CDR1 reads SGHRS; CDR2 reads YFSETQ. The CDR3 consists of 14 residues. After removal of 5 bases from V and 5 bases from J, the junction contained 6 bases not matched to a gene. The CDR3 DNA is TGCGCCAGCAGTACCGGGACAGGGGTATATGGCTACACCTTC. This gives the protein CASSTGTGVYGYTF.

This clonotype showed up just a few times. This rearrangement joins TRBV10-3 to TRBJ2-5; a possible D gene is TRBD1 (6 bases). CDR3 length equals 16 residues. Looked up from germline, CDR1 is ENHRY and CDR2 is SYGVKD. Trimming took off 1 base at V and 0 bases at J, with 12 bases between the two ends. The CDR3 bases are TGTGCCATCAGTGAGTTCAGGGGACGGGACCAAGAGACCCAGTACTTC. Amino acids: CAISEFRGRDQETQYF.

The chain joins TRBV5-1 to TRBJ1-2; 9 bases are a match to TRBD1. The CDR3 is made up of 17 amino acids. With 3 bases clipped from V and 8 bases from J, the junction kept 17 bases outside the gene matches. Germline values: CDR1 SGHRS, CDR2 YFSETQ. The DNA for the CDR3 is TGCGCCAGCAGCTCCCCTTTGGCGGGACAGGGACCAAGAGGCTACACCTTC. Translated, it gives CASSSPLAGQGPRGYTF.

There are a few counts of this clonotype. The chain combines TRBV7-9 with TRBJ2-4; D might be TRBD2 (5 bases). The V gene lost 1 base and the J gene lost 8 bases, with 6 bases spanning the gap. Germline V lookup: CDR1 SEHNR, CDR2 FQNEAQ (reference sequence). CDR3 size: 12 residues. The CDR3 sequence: CASSLGGDIQYF. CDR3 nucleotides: TGTGCCAGCAGCTTAGGGGGAGACATTCAGTACTTC.

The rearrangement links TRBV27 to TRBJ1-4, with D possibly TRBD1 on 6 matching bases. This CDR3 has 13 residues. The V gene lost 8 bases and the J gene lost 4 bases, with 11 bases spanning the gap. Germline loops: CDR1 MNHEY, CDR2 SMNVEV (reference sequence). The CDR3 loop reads CASQGQFNEKLFF. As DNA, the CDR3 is TGTGCCAGCCAGGGGCAGTTTAATGAAAAACTGTTTTTT.